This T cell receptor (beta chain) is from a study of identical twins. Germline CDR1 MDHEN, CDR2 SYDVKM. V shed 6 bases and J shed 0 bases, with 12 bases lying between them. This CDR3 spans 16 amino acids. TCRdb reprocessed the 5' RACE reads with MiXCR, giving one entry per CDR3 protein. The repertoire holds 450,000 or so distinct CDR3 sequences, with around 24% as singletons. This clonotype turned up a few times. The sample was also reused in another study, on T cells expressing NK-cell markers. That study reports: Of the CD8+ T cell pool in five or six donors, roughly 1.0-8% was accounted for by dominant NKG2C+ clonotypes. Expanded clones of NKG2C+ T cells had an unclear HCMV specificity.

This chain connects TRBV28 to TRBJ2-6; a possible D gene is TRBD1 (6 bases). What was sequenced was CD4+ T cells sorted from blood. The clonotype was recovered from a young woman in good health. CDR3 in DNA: TGTGCCAGCAGGGGGACACCCAGCTCTGGGGCCAACGTCCTGACTTTC. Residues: CASRGTPSSGANVLTF.